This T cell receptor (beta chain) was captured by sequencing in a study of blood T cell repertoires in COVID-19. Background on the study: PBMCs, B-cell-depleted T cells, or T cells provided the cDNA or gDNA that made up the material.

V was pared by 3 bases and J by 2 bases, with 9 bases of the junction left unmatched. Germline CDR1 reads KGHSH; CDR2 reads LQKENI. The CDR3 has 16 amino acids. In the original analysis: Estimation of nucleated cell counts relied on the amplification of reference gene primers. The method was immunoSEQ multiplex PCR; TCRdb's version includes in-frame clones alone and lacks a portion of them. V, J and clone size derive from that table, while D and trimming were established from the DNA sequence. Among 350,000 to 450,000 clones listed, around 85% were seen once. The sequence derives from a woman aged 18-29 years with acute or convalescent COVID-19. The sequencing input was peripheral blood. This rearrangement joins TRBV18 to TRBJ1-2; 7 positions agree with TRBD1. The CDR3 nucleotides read TGTGCCAGCTCACCCCGGAGGACAGGAAACAACTATGGCTACACCTTC. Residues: CASSPRRTGNNYGYTF.